Listed below are T cell receptor beta chains from one sample, sequenced in a study of post-analysis software for immune sequencing data. One entry per CDR3 protein results from TCRdb running MiXCR on the PCR reads. The sample consists of around 710,000 distinct CDR3 sequences, approximately 44% of them appearing once. Sequences were obtained from blood. The receptors originated from a girl aged 5-17 years with multiple sclerosis. The CDR3 runs from the conserved cysteine through the conserved F or W. The D gene is left open where the match is weak. The size entry is marked missing in some rows and otherwise reads once, few, many or a size class.

D	V	size	length	J	DNA	CDR3
.	TRBV7-9	few	11	TRBJ2-3	TGTGCCAGCAGCGGAATAGATACGCAGTATTTT	CASSGIDTQYF
TRBD2	TRBV20-1	few	15	TRBJ2-1	TGCAGTGCTAGGACTAGCGGGAGGGCCTACAATGAGCAGTTCTTC	CSARTSGRAYNEQFF
.	TRBV3-1	.	19	TRBJ2-3	TGTGCCAGCAGCCAAGCCCCACGGCGCCGATCCCCTAGCACAGATACGCAGTATTTT	CASSQAPRRRSPSTDTQYF
TRBD2	TRBV20-1	.	17	TRBJ2-7	TGCAGTGCGCAACAACTCCCCGGGACTAGGAGATCCTACGAGCAGTACTTC	CSAQQLPGTRRSYEQYF
.	TRBV14	.	15	TRBJ2-5	TGTGCCAGCAGCCAAGGATTCAGCCAAAAAGAGACCCAGTACTTC	CASSQGFSQKETQYF
.	TRBV29-1	few	13	TRBJ1-2	TGCAGCGTCCAATGGGGGATATCCTATGGCTACACCTTC	CSVQWGISYGYTF
TRBD2	TRBV25-1	.	15	TRBJ2-2	TGTGCCAGCAGTGTAACTAGCGGGGTAACCGGGGAGCTGTTTTTT	CASSVTSGVTGELFF
.	TRBV7-9	.	15	TRBJ1-3	TGTGCCAGCAGCCCCCCCGAGGGGAAGGGAAACACCATATATTTT	CASSPPEGKGNTIYF
TRBD2	TRBV25-1	.	14	TRBJ2-3	TGTGCCAGCAGTGATACTAGCGGCACAGATACGCAGTATTTT	CASSDTSGTDTQYF
.	TRBV20-1	.	15	TRBJ2-1	TGCAGTGCTAGCTTGCCGGGGACTTATTCTGATGAGCAGTTCTTC	CSASLPGTYSDEQFF
.	TRBV7-2	once	16	TRBJ2-3	TGTGCCAGCAGCTTACGTGGGGCCACCCTCACAGATACGCAGTATTTT	CASSLRGATLTDTQYF
.	TRBV6-5	few	14	TRBJ2-7	TGTGCCAGCAGTTACTCGGTCCAGTCCTACGAGCAGTACTTC	CASSYSVQSYEQYF
.	TRBV11-2	.	17	TRBJ2-3	TGTGCCAGCAGCTTAGGGGGTACGACGGAACCTAGGGTTACGCAGTATTTT	CASSLGGTTEPRVTQYF
TRBD2	TRBV28	.	19	TRBJ2-3	TGTGCCAGCAGCTCCCGGACTAGCGGGAGGGACTGGGGGCTCGGGGCGCAGTATTTT	CASSSRTSGRDWGLGAQYF
TRBD1	TRBV6-6	.	16	TRBJ1-2	TGTGCCAGCAGTTACTCGACAGGGAGCGGGCGCTATGGCTACACCTTC	CASSYSTGSGRYGYTF
.	TRBV20-1	.	12	TRBJ2-1	TGCAGTGCTAGTAGGACCTACAATGAGCAGTTCTTC	CSASRTYNEQFF
.	TRBV4-3	few	13	TRBJ2-5	TGCGCCAGCAGCCGGGCCATCGGGGAGACCCAGTACTTC	CASSRAIGETQYF